Following are 15 T cell receptor beta chains from one sample sequenced in a study of T cell changes during pregnancy in multiple sclerosis. Here immunoSEQ multiplex PCR was the method, and the copy in TCRdb shows in-frame clones only, minus some. The table lists about 59,000 clones, approximately 90% of them singletons. The sequencing used peripheral blood, collected in the third trimester of pregnancy. The receptors were gathered from a female donor in good health, enrolled as a control in a pregnancy study.

About this clone: This specimen includes other DNA sequences encoding the same CDR3. The chain couples TRBV6-4 to TRBJ2-2; D is possibly TRBD2 (6 bases). Germline V gives CDR1 MRHNA, CDR2 SNTAGT. The CDR3 sequence is 14 residues long. Between the trimmed V and J ends, which lost 2 bases and 2 bases, there was a span of 6 bases. The CDR3 sequence: CASSDGTNTGELFF. The CDR3 DNA is TGTGCCAGCAGTGACGGGACTAACACCGGGGAGCTGTTTTTT.

This chain connects TRBV7-9 to TRBJ2-3, with 8 bases fitting TRBD2. The V segment lost 5 bases and the J segment 3 bases; nucleotides outside the gene matches: 1. This CDR3 has 13 residues. The germline CDR1 and CDR2 sequences are SEHNR and FQNEAQ (reference sequence). CDR3 in amino acids: CASSQRETDTQYF. CDR3 in DNA: TGTGCCAGCAGCCAGCGGGAGACAGATACGCAGTATTTT.

This chain links TRBV6-1 with TRBJ2-3; the D gene is possibly TRBD1 (5 bases). Germline lookup yields CDR1 MNHNS and CDR2 SASEGT. Trimming pared 1 base from V and 4 bases from J, leaving 6 bases between. This CDR3 has 13 amino acids. In DNA form, the CDR3 reads TGTGCCAGCAGTGAAGGGGGCCCAGATACGCAGTATTTT. Translation gives CASSEGGPDTQYF.

V and J are TRBV6-1 and TRBJ2-5; TRBD2 aligns across 10 bases. The length of the CDR3 is 18 residues. Germline V gene data show CDR1 as MNHNS and CDR2 as SASEGT. V shed 4 bases, J shed 3 bases, and the junction held 14 bases outside the gene matches. Here the CDR3 reads CASSVPSGRQPWEETQYF. The CDR3 coding sequence is TGTGCCAGCAGTGTTCCTAGCGGGAGACAACCATGGGAAGAGACCCAGTACTTC.

The V call is TRBV7-2, the J call TRBJ2-1; 8 bases are shared with TRBD1. Trimming at V came to 9 bases and at J to 4 bases, leaving 8 bases not matched to a gene. The CDR3 extends over 14 amino acids. Germline V CDR1 and CDR2: SGHTA, FQGNSA. As DNA, the CDR3 is TGTGCCAGTCCGGGGACAGGACTTTACAATGAGCAGTTCTTC. Its translation is CASPGTGLYNEQFF. Drawing the rest from reference TRBV7-2 and TRBJ2-1, the complete variable domain is GAGVSQSPSNKVTEKGKDVELRCDPISGHTALYWYRQSLGQGLEFLIYFQGNSAPDKSGLPSDRFSAERTGGSVSTLTIQRTQQEDSAVYLCASPGTGLYNEQFFGPGTRLTVL.

The J gene is TRBJ1-4, the V gene TRBV4-3, with D tentatively TRBD1 (5 bases). The germline V and J ends were trimmed by 7 bases and 8 bases, with 20 bases remaining between them. The CDR3 sequence is 15 residues long. Per germline, CDR1 LGHNA and CDR2 YSLEER. The CDR3 DNA sequence: TGCGCCAGCAAGGAGGGGACGGCGCGGAAAGAAAAACTGTTTTTT. It is translated as CASKEGTARKEKLFF.

Only a few counts were recorded for this clone. The chain is built from TRBV5-6 and TRBJ1-2; the D gene is possibly TRBD1 (6 bases). The V and J ends lost 0 bases and 7 bases respectively, with 10 bases between them. Germline CDR1 SGHDT, CDR2 YYEEEE. CDR3 length: 13 residues. For the CDR3, the DNA is TGTGCCAGCAGCTTGGCGGGGGGCGGTGGCTACACCTTC. Translation: CASSLAGGGGYTF. Together with reference TRBV5-6 and TRBJ1-2, the CDR3 gives the full variable domain: DAGVTQSPTHLIKTRGQQVTLRCSPKSGHDTVSWYQQALGQGPQFIFQYYEEEERQRGNFPDRFSGHQFPNYSSELNVNALLLGDSALYLCASSLAGGGGYTFGSGTRLTVV.

This chain connects TRBV7-9 to TRBJ2-1, with D perhaps matching TRBD2 (6 bases). The V gene's germline CDR1 is SEHNR and CDR2 FQNEAQ (reference sequence). This CDR3 has 16 residues. Trimming removed 5 bases at V and 0 bases at J, with 14 bases between. This chain's CDR3 is CASSPLRGSSYNEQFF. The CDR3 DNA sequence: TGTGCCAGCAGCCCCCTCCGGGGGAGCTCCTACAATGAGCAGTTCTTC.

The chain uses TRBV6-1 and TRBJ2-5; 8 positions agree with TRBD2. CDR1 is MNHNS and CDR2 is SASEGT in the germline V gene. Losses at the gene ends were 6 bases for V and 1 base for J; bases not matched to a gene: 7. The length of the CDR3 is 15 residues. The CDR3 region is CASRGSGGRQETQYF. As DNA, the CDR3 is TGTGCCAGCAGGGGGTCGGGGGGGCGCCAAGAGACCCAGTACTTC.

This chain connects TRBV28 to TRBJ2-7; D is possibly TRBD2 (6 bases). The CDR3 runs 14 residues. Germline-derived CDR1 and CDR2 are MDHEN and SYDVKM. Trimming removed 8 bases from V and 2 bases from J, with 16 bases in between. The CDR3 DNA reads as TGTGCCAGCCAAAGGCGGGAACAGGCCTACGAGCAGTACTTC. This translates into CASQRREQAYEQYF.

The J gene is TRBJ2-7, the V gene TRBV10-3, with TRBD2 matching over 10 bases. The CDR3 extends over 14 amino acids. Germline V gene lookup returns CDR1 ENHRY and CDR2 SYGVKD. The V segment lost 4 bases and the J segment 7 bases; nucleotides outside the gene matches: 7. CDR3 nucleotides: TGTGCCATCAGTGGCCCGGGACTAGCGAGGGAGCAGTACTTC. This sequence encodes CAISGPGLAREQYF.

The V and J genes are TRBV27 and TRBJ2-1, with D perhaps matching TRBD1 (6 bases). V shed 7 bases and J shed 6 bases, with 10 bases lying between them. CDR3 length: 12 amino acids. Germline CDR1 reads MNHEY; CDR2 reads SMNVEV (reference sequence). This CDR3 reads CASMAGVNEQFF. The CDR3 DNA reads TGTGCCAGCATGGCAGGGGTCAATGAGCAGTTCTTC.

This clone appeared once. The gene calls are TRBV6-1 and TRBJ2-7; TRBD1 aligns across 8 bases. J gave up 0 bases and V 3 bases, and 1 base lay outside the gene matches. Per the germline V gene, CDR1 is MNHNS and CDR2 is SASEGT. CDR3 length: 14 amino acids. The CDR3 is CASSEDRDSYEQYF. The DNA of the CDR3 is TGTGCCAGCAGTGAGGACAGGGACTCCTACGAGCAGTACTTC.

This clone was counted between two and nine times. The chain uses TRBV7-3 and TRBJ2-1, with D maybe TRBD2 (5 bases). This CDR3 comprises 14 residues. Germline loops: CDR1 SGHTA, CDR2 FQGTGA. Trimming shortened V by 4 bases and J by 1 base, and 8 bases separated the two germline ends. The CDR3 sequence is CASSSRGSYNEQFF. DNA for the CDR3: TGTGCCAGCAGCTCCAGAGGGTCCTACAATGAGCAGTTCTTC.

V gene TRBV2 combines with J gene TRBJ1-4, with 9 bases aligning to TRBD1. Germline V CDR1 and CDR2: SNHLY, FYNNEI. The CDR3 totals 14 residues. The ends lost 3 bases at V and 6 bases at J; junction bases unmatched: 2. CDR3 coding DNA: TGTGCCAGCAGTGAGGGACAGGGCTATGAAAAACTGTTTTTT. This codes for CASSEGQGYEKLFF.